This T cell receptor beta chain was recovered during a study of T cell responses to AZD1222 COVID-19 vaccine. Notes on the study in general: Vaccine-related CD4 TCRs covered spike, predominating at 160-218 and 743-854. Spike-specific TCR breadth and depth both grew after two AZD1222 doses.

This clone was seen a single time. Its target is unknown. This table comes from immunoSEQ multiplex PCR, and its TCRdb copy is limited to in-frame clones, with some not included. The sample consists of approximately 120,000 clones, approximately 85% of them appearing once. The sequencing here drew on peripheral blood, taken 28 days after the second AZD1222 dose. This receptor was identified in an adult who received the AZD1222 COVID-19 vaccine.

CDR3 sequence: CASSPYRESYNEQFF. DNA for the CDR3: TGTGCCAGCAGCCCATACAGGGAATCCTACAATGAGCAGTTCTTC. The genes are TRBV7-3 and TRBJ2-1, with a possible D match to TRBD1 (6 bases). V gave up 5 bases and J gave up 1 base, with 12 bases separating them. The CDR3 sequence is 15 residues long. The germline gives CDR1 SGHTA, CDR2 FQGTGA.